This is a list of T cell receptor beta chains from one sample in a study of cytotoxic CD8 clonotypes in ibrutinib-treated CLL. Assay used: immunoSEQ multiplex PCR; TCRdb lists only in-frame clones, some missing. The sample includes fewer than 35,000 clones, more than 65% of them seen just once. The specimen comprised PBMCs, sampled before ibrutinib treatment. These receptors originate from a human donor with chronic lymphocytic leukemia. CDR3s include the opening cysteine and the closing phenylalanine or tryptophan. The D gene is left open where the match is weak. The size of a clone is reported for some rows only, either as once, few or many, or as a class for expanded clones.

TRBJ2-6 | TRBD2 | TRBV6-4 | few | 16 | TGTGCCAGCAGTGACCTAGCGGGGGCTGGGGCCAACGTCCTGACTTTC | CASSDLAGAGANVLTF
TRBJ1-1 | TRBD1 | TRBV9 | - | 15 | TGTGCCAGCAGCGTGAGAGCCACAGGGGACACTGAAGCTTTCTTT | CASSVRATGDTEAFF
TRBJ1-2 | TRBD1 | TRBV28 | - | 13 | TGTGCCAATTGGGACAGGGTAACGGAGGGCTACACCTTC | CANWDRVTEGYTF
TRBJ2-7 | - | TRBV5-4 | few | 12 | TGTGCCAGCAGCTTGACAGGCCCCGAGCAGTACTTC | CASSLTGPEQYF
TRBJ1-2 | - | TRBV7-2 | - | 14 | TGTGCCAGCAGCGATTACGACAGCCTCTATGGCTACACCTTC | CASSDYDSLYGYTF
TRBJ1-1 | - | TRBV2 | - | 12 | TGTGCCAGCAGTGAAGGGGGGCTTGGAGCTTTCTTT | CASSEGGLGAFF
TRBJ2-5 | - | TRBV7-2 | once | 12 | TGTGCCACCGAGGGGGCGGGGGAGACCCAGTACTTC | CATEGAGETQYF
TRBJ1-4 | - | TRBV7-9 | few | 14 | TGTGCCAGCAGCTTATATTTCGCTAATGAAAAACTGTTTTTT | CASSLYFANEKLFF
TRBJ2-7 | TRBD1 | TRBV10-3 | - | 15 | TGTGCCATCAGTGATCGGGCAGGGGGTTCCTACGAGCAGTACTTC | CAISDRAGGSYEQYF
TRBJ2-7 | TRBD2 | TRBV28 | - | 14 | TGTGCCAGCAGGAACCTAGCGGGAACCTACGAGCAGTACTTC | CASRNLAGTYEQYF
TRBJ2-7 | - | TRBV10-3 | - | 13 | TGTGCCATCAGTGGTGGTAGTGTATACGAGCAGTACTTC | CAISGGSVYEQYF
TRBJ2-3 | TRBD2 | TRBV5-8 | - | 17 | TGTGCCAGCAGCTTGGCCGGGGCTAGCGGGAGAACAGATACGCAGTATTTT | CASSLAGASGRTDTQYF
TRBJ2-1 | - | TRBV29-1 | - | 14 | TGCAGCGTTGAACTAGGCAGGGGATACAATGAGCAGTTCTTC | CSVELGRGYNEQFF
TRBJ1-1 | - | TRBV5-4 | - | 16 | TGTGCCAGCAGCTTGGACCCAGGGAGGGGTGGCACTGAAGCTTTCTTT | CASSLDPGRGGTEAFF
TRBJ1-1 | - | TRBV5-6 | - | 12 | TGTGCCAGCAGCCCGGGAGGCACTGAAGCTTTCTTT | CASSPGGTEAFF
TRBJ2-7 | - | TRBV6-5 | - | 13 | TGTGCCAGCAGTTCGACCCGAACCTACGAGCAGTACTTC | CASSSTRTYEQYF
TRBJ1-6 | TRBD1 | TRBV10-3 | - | 15 | TGTGCCATCAGCTTCGACAGGGGTGGAAATTCACCCCTCCACTTT | CAISFDRGGNSPLHF
TRBJ1-2 | - | TRBV4-2 | - | 16 | TGTGCCAGCAGCCAAGATTGGACAGCGGCGGGGGGTGGCTACACCTTC | CASSQDWTAAGGGYTF
TRBJ2-5 | - | TRBV2 | - | 15 | TGTGCCAGCAGTGCAGGGTCGGTGTACCAAGAGACCCAGTACTTC | CASSAGSVYQETQYF
TRBJ2-1 | TRBD2 | TRBV4-2 | once | 18 | TGTGCCAGCAGCCAAGATTGGTGGGTAGCGGGAGACCTCAATGAGCAGTTCTTC | CASSQDWWVAGDLNEQFF
TRBJ2-7 | - | TRBV18 | - | 13 | TGTGCCAGCTCACGGGACACGAAGTACGAGCAGTACTTC | CASSRDTKYEQYF